Presented here are 20 T cell receptor beta chains from one specimen sequenced in a study of regulatory T cells in long-lasting Graves disease. The time point is: newly diagnosed GD, antithyroid drugs for less than 3 months. The TCR library used RNA extracted from PBMCs. Libraries of TCR beta came from iRepertoire HTBI primers plus Arm-PCR of CDR3 regions. From the multiplex PCR reads, TCRdb called clonotypes with MiXCR, one entry per CDR3 protein. Of approximately 540,000 distinct CDR3 sequences in the sample, around 12% were seen once. In addition, the sample was reused for a study of T cells in Graves' hyperthyroidism and ophthalmopathy.

The input for sequencing was peripheral blood mononuclear cells (PBMCs), taken at new diagnosis, from a patient treated with antithyroid drugs. These receptors were obtained from a woman in her twenties or thirties with Graves disease.

Comment on this clonotype: Relative to the germline gene, one junction end is altered; a read error may explain this. The rearrangement uses TRBV28 and TRBJ2-4; D is perhaps TRBD2 (5 bases). This CDR3 has 15 residues. CDR1 is MDHEN and CDR2 is SYDVKM in the germline V gene. This CDR3 reads CASSDTSLAKNIQHF. DNA for the CDR3: TGTGCCAGCAGTGATACCTCCCTAGCCAAAAACATTCAGCACTTC.

This clonotype was counted between two and nine times. The chain joins TRBV19 to TRBJ1-2, with no clear D. CDR3 length: 12 amino acids. Per germline, CDR1 LNHDA and CDR2 SQIVND (reference sequence). V was trimmed by 9 bases and J by 2 bases, leaving 10 bases between them. The CDR3 sequence is CASHSGNYGYTF. In DNA form, the CDR3 reads TGTGCCAGCCATAGTGGAAACTATGGCTACACCTTC.

The table lists this clonotype with a count of one. This rearrangement joins TRBV10-1 to TRBJ2-7; 7 bases fit TRBD1. CDR1 is WNHNN, CDR2 SYGVQD, per germline (reference sequence). CDR3 size: 14 residues. Trimming removed 0 bases from V and 2 bases from J; junction bases left unmatched: 1. The CDR3 region is CASSESQGPYEQYF. CDR3 bases: TGCGCCAGCAGTGAGTCACAGGGGCCCTACGAGCAGTACTTC.

This clonotype was observed at least ten times. The chain combines TRBV7-9 with TRBJ2-7, with D uncertain. Trimming shortened V by 4 bases and J by 5 bases, and 12 bases separated the two germline ends. Germline V CDR1 and CDR2: SEHNR, FQNEAQ (reference sequence). The CDR3 covers 13 residues. The CDR3 bases are TGTGCCAGCAGCTCGTCTAGGATTGACGAGCAGTACTTC. Protein sequence: CASSSSRIDEQYF.

This clonotype was seen repeatedly, ten times or more. V usage is TRBV24-1 and J usage is TRBJ2-7; 8 bases align to TRBD1. The germline gives CDR1 KGHDR, CDR2 SFDVKD. The CDR3 is 15 residues long. The V gene end was trimmed by 2 bases and the J gene end by 3 bases; junction bases not matched to a gene: 5. CDR3 sequence: CATSDSGTGVYEQYF. CDR3 nucleotide sequence: TGTGCCACCAGTGATTCCGGGACAGGAGTCTACGAGCAGTACTTC.

The sample holds many counts of this clonotype. This chain links TRBV20-1 with TRBJ1-5; tentatively, D is TRBD1 (5 bases). Germline V gene lookup returns CDR1 DFQATT and CDR2 SNEGSKA (reference sequence). V was cut by 3 bases and J by 6 bases, with 21 bases left in between. The CDR3 consists of 16 residues. The CDR3 nucleotides are TGCAGTGCTAGCGCCCCGGGACTCCCTATCGGTCAGCCCCAGCATTTT. Protein sequence: CSASAPGLPIGQPQHF.

This clonotype was counted many times. The chain recombines TRBV2 with TRBJ2-1; D call uncertain. CDR1 and CDR2 from the germline V gene are SNHLY and FYNNEI. This CDR3 has 13 amino acids. The CDR3 spells CGSDTNTYNEQFF. In DNA, the CDR3 is TGTGGCTCAGACACGAATACCTACAATGAGCAGTTCTTC.

This clonotype has at least ten counts. The chain combines TRBV28 with TRBJ1-4; D might be TRBD1 (5 bases). V lost 6 bases and J 0 bases, leaving 11 bases between the germline ends. Germline loops: CDR1 MDHEN, CDR2 SYDVKM. This CDR3 is built from 15 residues. CDR3 nucleotide sequence: TGTGCCAGCAGCCCCTGGACAACAACTAATGAAAAACTGTTTTTT. It translates to CASSPWTTTNEKLFF.

This clonotype was seen a handful of times. The chain carries TRBV20-1 and TRBJ2-3, with D possibly being TRBD2 (5 bases). Per the germline V gene, CDR1 is DFQATT and CDR2 is SNEGSKA (reference sequence). CDR3 length equals 14 residues. V was pared by 3 bases and J by 2 bases, with 12 bases between. The CDR3 DNA reads TGCAGTGCTAGGAGGGCAGGACCCACAGATACGCAGTATTTT. Residues: CSARRAGPTDTQYF.

This clonotype was recorded many times. The chain combines TRBV7-2 with TRBJ2-1, with TRBD1 as a possible D gene (6 bases). This CDR3 has 16 residues. V lost 3 bases to trimming and J lost 1 base, with 13 bases between them. CDR1 and CDR2 (germline): SGHTA, FQGNSA. This chain's CDR3 is CASSFGRGESYNEQFF. As DNA, the CDR3 is TGTGCCAGCAGCTTCGGCAGGGGCGAATCCTACAATGAGCAGTTCTTC. Full variable domain (outside the CDR3, taken from reference TRBV7-2 and TRBJ2-1): GAGVSQSPSNKVTEKGKDVELRCDPISGHTALYWYRQSLGQGLEFLIYFQGNSAPDKSGLPSDRFSAERTGGSVSTLTIQRTQQEDSAVYLCASSFGRGESYNEQFFGPGTRLTVL.

The genes are TRBV24-1 and TRBJ2-3, with 7 positions matching TRBD1. The CDR3 extends over 18 amino acids. V shed 4 bases, J shed 0 bases, and the junction held 12 bases outside the gene matches. Germline V CDR1 and CDR2: KGHDR, SFDVKD. The CDR3 here is CATSDNPGQSWSTDTQYF. CDR3 coding DNA: TGTGCCACCAGTGACAATCCGGGACAGTCGTGGAGCACAGATACGCAGTATTTT.

To note about this clonotype: A much larger clone differs from this one at a single base, so this may be a read error. The CDR3 does not close with the conserved phenylalanine or tryptophan, likely indicating a read error. The V and J genes are TRBV6-5 and TRBJ2-5; the D is unclear. Trimming removed 0 bases from V and 5 bases from J, with 10 bases in between. Germline-derived CDR1 and CDR2 are MNHEY and SVGAGI. The CDR3 length is 14 residues. The CDR3 loop reads CASSYSRIRETQYL. The CDR3 DNA follows: TGTGCCAGCAGTTACTCGCGGATTCGGGAGACCCAGTACCTC.

This clonotype was recorded many times. CDR3 DNA: TGTGCCAGCAGTGCAGCTAGCGGGAAGAGGAATGAGCAGTTCTTC. It translates to CASSAASGKRNEQFF. This chain joins TRBV6-4 and TRBJ2-1; 9 bases match TRBD2. This CDR3 has 15 residues. Germline-derived CDR1 and CDR2 are MRHNA and SNTAGT. J gave up 7 bases and V 4 bases, and 8 bases lay outside the gene matches.

This clonotype was seen many times. The J gene is TRBJ1-4, the V gene TRBV27, with D tentatively TRBD1 (5 bases). Germline-derived CDR1 and CDR2 are MNHEY and SMNVEV (reference sequence). This CDR3 region has 15 residues. V lost 4 bases and J 8 bases, leaving 17 bases between the germline ends. The CDR3 DNA reads as TGTGCCAGCAGTTCAGTGGTAGGGACGGAAGAAAAACTGTTTTTT. Translating it yields CASSSVVGTEEKLFF.

The chain has TRBV4-2 and TRBJ2-1; D is tentatively TRBD1 or TRBD2 (5 bases each). Germline V CDR1 and CDR2: LGHNA, YNFKEQ. The CDR3 sequence is 16 residues long. Between the trimmed V and J ends, which lost 0 bases and 0 bases, there was a span of 9 bases. CDR3 loop: CASSQDGTVSYNEQFF. The CDR3 bases are TGTGCCAGCAGCCAAGATGGGACGGTCTCCTACAATGAGCAGTTCTTC.

At least ten counts were recorded for this clonotype. The chain is built from TRBV11-3 and TRBJ2-3; D is perhaps TRBD2 (5 bases). In germline, CDR1 is SGHNT, CDR2 YENEEA. Trimming left V 3 bases short and J 4 bases short, with 20 bases between. This CDR3 has 17 residues. In DNA form, the CDR3 reads TGTGCCAGCAGCTTGGACTCCGGCAACGCGGAATCAGATACGCAGTATTTT. This gives the protein CASSLDSGNAESDTQYF.

This clonotype came up many times. V usage is TRBV28 and J usage is TRBJ2-2; D is undetermined. V was pared by 7 bases and J by 1 base, with 10 bases between. This CDR3 contains 14 residues. Germline V gives CDR1 MDHEN, CDR2 SYDVKM. The CDR3 DNA reads TGTGCCAGCATACCCGGATTGAACACCGGGGAGCTGTTTTTT. It translates to CASIPGLNTGELFF.

The chain uses TRBV20-1 and TRBJ1-5; D is unclear. Trimming took off 6 bases at V and 0 bases at J, with 18 bases between the two ends. The V gene's germline CDR1 is DFQATT and CDR2 SNEGSKA (reference sequence). CDR3 size: 16 residues. The CDR3 region has the DNA TGCAGTGCCATGGTCCCAACCGGTTATAGCAATCAGCCCCAGCATTTT. Translating it yields CSAMVPTGYSNQPQHF.

The chain joins TRBV5-6 to TRBJ2-5; D uncertain. V dropped 1 base and J dropped 5 bases, with 12 bases sitting between them. The CDR3 loop spans 14 amino acids. The germline gives CDR1 SGHDT, CDR2 YYEEEE. CDR3 sequence: CASSLRGNGETQYF. The DNA of the CDR3 is TGTGCCAGCAGCTTGCGAGGAAACGGGGAGACCCAGTACTTC.

This clonotype was recorded a few times. This chain links TRBV5-5 with TRBJ2-7; D is perhaps TRBD1 (6 bases). The germline CDR1 and CDR2 sequences are SGHKS and YYEKEE (reference sequence). V was clipped by 0 bases and J by 5 bases, with 9 bases between them. The length of the CDR3 is 13 residues. The CDR3 coding sequence is TGTGCCAGCAGCTTGGTGGGGGCGGACGAGCAGTACTTC. It yields the protein CASSLVGADEQYF. The complete variable domain, with remaining parts taken from reference TRBV5-5 and TRBJ2-7, reads DAGVTQSPTHLIKTRGQQVTLRCSPISGHKSVSWYQQVLGQGPQFIFQYYEKEERGRGNFPDRFSARQFPNYSSELNVNALLLGDSALYLCASSLVGADEQYFGPGTRLTVT.